This T cell receptor (beta chain) stems from a study of blood T cell repertoires in COVID-19. Study-wide background: T cells, B-cell-depleted T cells, or PBMCs provided the cDNA or gDNA that served as material.

Measured with immunoSEQ multiplex PCR; TCRdb has only the in-frame clones, and not every one. Of about 250,000 clones in the sample, approximately 85% are singletons; the top ten hold approximately 5.1%. This CDR3 contains 14 residues. The V gene lost 3 bases and the J gene lost 7 bases, with 13 bases spanning the gap. CDR1 and CDR2 from the germline V gene are LNHDA and SQIVND (reference sequence). Sequenced sample: peripheral blood. This clonotype was sampled from a middle-aged man with active or convalescent COVID-19. The rearrangement links TRBV19 to TRBJ2-1, with D maybe TRBD1 (6 bases). The CDR3 loop reads CASSIMARGNEQFF. The CDR3 DNA reads as TGTGCCAGTAGTATCATGGCCAGGGGTAATGAGCAGTTCTTC.